Shown below are 10 T cell receptor beta chains from a single sample sequenced in a study of blood T cell repertoires in COVID-19 (dated by TCRdb to between 2020 and 2021). To prepare the library, the immunoSEQ multiplex PCR assay was applied. In TCRdb, the immuneACCESS table is reduced to in-frame sequences with V and J assigned. These tables do not hold every clone; where another copy was compared, an unresolved V gene accounts for under half, and the others remain unexplained. Here the sample has some 400,000 clones; roughly nine tenths occur a single time. 1% to 1.3% of the sample is in the top ten clones. Specimen: PBMCs or T cells enriched from blood (not recorded which). These receptors were obtained from a young man who had recovered from COVID-19.

The rearrangement uses TRBV9 and TRBJ2-2; tentative D call: TRBD2 (7 bases). Germline values: CDR1 SGDLS, CDR2 YYNGEE. This CDR3 has 17 amino acids. Trimming pared 3 bases from V and 4 bases from J, leaving 19 bases between. The CDR3 reads CASSAEARGGTTGELFF. In nucleotides, the CDR3 is TGTGCCAGCAGCGCCGAGGCAAGGGGGGGGACCACCGGGGAGCTGTTTTTT.

The gene calls are TRBV3-1 (or the pseudogene TRBV3-2) and TRBJ1-1, with D tentatively TRBD1 (5 bases). Germline loops: CDR1 LGHDT, CDR2 YNNKEL (reference sequence). Trimming took off 4 bases at V and 7 bases at J, with 16 bases between the two ends. The length of the CDR3 is 14 residues. CDR3 region: CASSLGLHGGEAFF. In DNA, the CDR3 is TGTGCCAGCAGCCTTGGACTACATGGGGGTGAAGCTTTCTTT.

This chain uses TRBV25-1 with TRBJ2-5, with 8 bases identical to TRBD2. From germline, CDR1 is MGHDK and CDR2 SYGVNS. The V gene end was trimmed by 3 bases and the J gene end by 1 base; junction bases not matched to a gene: 7. The CDR3 has 16 residues. The CDR3: CASSDKRELSQETQYF. CDR3 DNA: TGTGCCAGCAGTGATAAGCGGGAGTTAAGCCAAGAGACCCAGTACTTC.

V is TRBV29-1 and J is TRBJ2-1; the match to TRBD1 covers 11 bases. The CDR3 contains 16 residues. CDR1 and CDR2 (germline): SQVTM, ANQGSEA. Unmatched junction bases numbered 8, after V lost 1 base and J lost 6 bases. This CDR3 is CSVEGVVGQGVNEQFF. In DNA, the CDR3 is TGCAGCGTTGAAGGGGTAGTGGGACAGGGGGTCAATGAGCAGTTCTTC.

This clone was counted only a few times. This chain connects TRBV2 to TRBJ1-5; the match to TRBD1 covers 8 bases. V shed 11 bases and J 9 bases; nucleotides not matched to a gene: 15. The CDR3 is 14 residues long. Per the germline V gene, CDR1 is SNHLY and CDR2 is FYNNEI. CDR3 in amino acids: CAGGEGQGLGPQHF. The CDR3 DNA reads TGTGCCGGAGGGGAAGGACAGGGTCTGGGGCCCCAGCATTTT.

This chain uses TRBV27 with TRBJ1-2; D not certain. The germline gives CDR1 MNHEY, CDR2 SMNVEV (reference sequence). Trimming stripped 0 bases from V and 4 bases from J, with 9 bases between. The CDR3 length is 14 residues. CDR3 coding DNA: TGTGCCAGCAGTTTATCGGCAGGAATCTATGGCTACACCTTC. This sequence encodes CASSLSAGIYGYTF.

The count of this clone is one. The chain couples TRBV3-1 (or the pseudogene TRBV3-2) to TRBJ1-1; D may be TRBD1 (6 bases). CDR1 and CDR2 (germline): LGHDT, YNNKEL (reference sequence). V lost 6 bases, J lost 4 bases, and 15 bases lay in between. The CDR3 contains 14 residues. This CDR3 is CASRGGGASTEAFF. DNA for the CDR3: TGTGCCAGCAGGGGCGGGGGCGCTAGCACTGAAGCTTTCTTT.

The gene calls are TRBV11-2 and TRBJ2-5; 9 bases line up with TRBD1. Germline trimming cut 5 bases from V and 5 bases from J; bases unmatched to any gene: 6. The CDR3 extends over 14 amino acids. CDR1 is SGHAT and CDR2 is FQNNGV in the germline V gene. CDR3 in amino acids: CASSLGQGMETQYF. The CDR3 DNA reads TGTGCCAGCAGCCTTGGACAGGGGATGGAGACCCAGTACTTC.

The rearrangement uses TRBV28 and TRBJ1-3; a possible D gene is TRBD1 (5 bases). The V gene's germline CDR1 is MDHEN and CDR2 SYDVKM. V lost 3 bases and J lost 7, with 13 bases in between. The CDR3 consists of 14 residues. The CDR3 is CASSFGGAWNTIYF. As DNA, the CDR3 is TGTGCCAGCAGTTTCGGCGGGGCTTGGAACACCATATATTTT. The entire variable domain, with the rest obtained from reference TRBV28 and TRBJ1-3, is as follows: DVKVTQSSRYLVKRTGEKVFLECVQDMDHENMFWYRQDPGLGLRLIYFSYDVKMKEKGDIPEGYSVSREKKERFSLILESASTNQTSMYLCASSFGGAWNTIYFGEGSWLTVV.

The chain employs TRBV19 and TRBJ2-1; 12 nucleotides align to TRBD2. CDR1 is LNHDA and CDR2 is SQIVND in the germline V gene (reference sequence). V gave up 8 bases and J gave up 10 bases; unmatched junction bases: 9. The CDR3 length is 14 residues. The CDR3 bases are TGTGCCAGTGTCGCCGAAGGACTAGCGGGAGAGCAGTTCTTC. Translated: CASVAEGLAGEQFF.